The 22 T cell receptor beta chains below come from one sample, sequenced in a study of T cell responses to AZD1222 COVID-19 vaccine (dated by TCRdb to about 2021). Reading the label with the study, this specimen's time point is: baseline before first vaccination. Receptors were amplified or captured by the immunoSEQ multiplex PCR assay. Entries here come from immuneACCESS through TCRdb and include only in-frame sequences with V and J called. Some clones fail to appear in such tables; in the studies checked, an unresolved V gene covers under half of the shortfall, and the cause of the remainder is unknown. Here the sample has 150,000 to 200,000 clones; over 90% occur a single time. The biggest ten clones account for less than 2.5% of the sample. The sample consisted of peripheral blood, taken on day 0 of AZD1222 vaccination. The origin of the receptors is an adult in good health.

CDR3 loop: CASSINTRVHEQYF. DNA for the CDR3: TGTGCCAGCAGTATAAACACCAGGGTCCACGAGCAGTACTTC. The chain joins TRBV27 to TRBJ2-7, with TRBD1 as a possible D gene (5 bases). The CDR3 spans 14 residues. Looked up from germline, CDR1 is MNHEY and CDR2 is SMNVEV (reference sequence). The V end lost 5 bases, the J end lost 5 bases, and 16 bases lay between the germline ends.

CDR3 loop: CASSAGTGVNYGYTF. Written as DNA, the CDR3 is TGTGCCAGCTCAGCCGGGACAGGGGTTAACTATGGCTACACCTTC. J is TRBJ1-2 and V is TRBV18; 10 bases map to TRBD1. Germline lookup yields CDR1 KGHSH and CDR2 LQKENI. Trimming removed 5 bases from V and 1 base from J; junction bases left unmatched: 4. The CDR3 is made up of 15 amino acids.

This rearrangement joins TRBV3-1 (or the pseudogene TRBV3-2) to TRBJ2-1, with D hard to call. V was cut by 4 bases and J by 0 bases, with 10 bases left in between. Germline V gene data show CDR1 as LGHDT and CDR2 as YNNKEL (reference sequence). This CDR3 is 15 amino acids long. The DNA for the CDR3 is TGTGCCAGCAGCCCTACTCGCGACTCCTACAATGAGCAGTTCTTC. This sequence encodes CASSPTRDSYNEQFF.

The chain couples TRBV18 to TRBJ1-4, with TRBD1 identical over 7 bases. V lost 6 bases to trimming and J lost 4 bases; unmatched junction nucleotides: 8. Germline V gene sequence: CDR1 KGHSH, CDR2 LQKENI. The CDR3 has 15 amino acids. CDR3 region: CASSQGTAINEKLFF. The CDR3 DNA reads as TGTGCCAGCTCCCAAGGGACAGCGATTAATGAAAAACTGTTTTTT.

The chain is built from TRBV5-4 and TRBJ2-1, with D hard to call. This CDR3 is built from 13 residues. CDR1 SGHNT and CDR2 YYREEE come from the germline V gene (reference sequence). V was trimmed by 4 bases and J by 5 bases, leaving 10 bases between them. As DNA, the CDR3 is TGTGCCAGCAGCCTCGACCTGGACAATGAGCAGTTCTTC. The encoded protein is CASSLDLDNEQFF.

The gene calls are TRBV27 and TRBJ1-1; D unclear. Germline lookup yields CDR1 MNHEY and CDR2 SMNVEV (reference sequence). The CDR3 sequence is 14 residues long. Trimming cost V 6 bases and J 0 bases, with 11 bases left between them. The CDR3 coding sequence is TGTGCCAGCAGCCTCGGGATCATGAACACTGAAGCTTTCTTT. Its protein is CASSLGIMNTEAFF.

This clone was counted once. This rearrangement joins TRBV4-3 to TRBJ2-7; 9 nucleotides agree with TRBD2. The trim removed 6 bases at V and 4 bases at J, leaving 13 bases unmatched. Germline V gene data show CDR1 as LGHNA and CDR2 as YSLEER. This CDR3 has 16 amino acids. The CDR3, as DNA: TGCGCCAGCAGTCGGGGGATAGCGGGGGTTTTGTACGAGCAGTACTTC. Translation: CASSRGIAGVLYEQYF.

This chain links TRBV2 with TRBJ1-5, with 9 nucleotides matching TRBD1. J gave up 7 bases and V 8 bases, and 6 bases lay outside the gene matches. This CDR3 has 13 amino acids. Germline lookup yields CDR1 SNHLY and CDR2 FYNNEI. The CDR3 reads CASGTGSNQPQHF. The CDR3 DNA is TGTGCCAGCGGGACAGGGTCGAACCAGCCCCAGCATTTT. Based on the CDR3 plus reference TRBV2 and TRBJ1-5, the full variable domain is EPEVTQTPSHQVTQMGQEVILRCVPISNHLYFYWYRQILGQKVEFLVSFYNNEISEKSEIFDDQFSVERPDGSNFTLKIRSTKLEDSAMYFCASGTGSNQPQHFGDGTRLSIL.

The V and J genes are TRBV28 and TRBJ2-5, with D possibly being TRBD2 (5 bases). Germline V gene lookup returns CDR1 MDHEN and CDR2 SYDVKM. The CDR3 sequence is 13 residues long. Trimming removed 8 bases from V and 7 bases from J, with 17 bases in between. CDR3 in DNA: TGTGCCAGCGAGGGCGGGCCCCGAGGGACCCAGTACTTC. It is translated as CASEGGPRGTQYF.

This sequence joins TRBV10-1 and TRBJ2-1; 10 nucleotides match TRBD2. V trimming: 3 bases; J trimming: 6 bases; junction bases outside the gene matches: 2. The CDR3 runs 14 residues. Per the germline V gene, CDR1 is WNHNN and CDR2 is SYGVQD (reference sequence). The CDR3 nucleotides read TGCGCCAGCAGTGAACCTAGCGGGAGCAATGAGCAGTTCTTC. Protein sequence: CASSEPSGSNEQFF.

The chain recombines TRBV5-4 with TRBJ2-7; TRBD2 might be the D (7 bases). Germline V gene sequence: CDR1 SGHNT, CDR2 YYREEE (reference sequence). V shed 3 bases and J shed 4 bases, with 17 bases lying between them. The CDR3 is 15 residues long. The CDR3 loop reads CASSSQGGGFYEQYF. The CDR3 nucleotides are TGTGCCAGCAGCTCTCAGGGAGGGGGTTTTTACGAGCAGTACTTC.

This sequence joins TRBV5-4 and TRBJ1-5, with a possible D match to TRBD1 (5 bases). V was clipped by 3 bases and J by 3 bases, with 13 bases between them. This CDR3 contains 15 residues. Germline CDR1 reads SGHNT; CDR2 reads YYREEE (reference sequence). CDR3 sequence (DNA): TGTGCCAGCAGCTCCCAGCCGGACATCAATCAGCCCCAGCATTTT. Residues: CASSSQPDINQPQHF.

This chain links TRBV29-1 with TRBJ2-7; 10 nucleotides align to TRBD1. Germline V lookup: CDR1 SQVTM, CDR2 ANQGSEA. CDR3 size: 15 residues. J was trimmed by 0 bases and V by 1 base; bases with no gene match: 3. The CDR3 coding sequence is TGCAGCGTTGAAGGGGACAGGGGTAGCTCCTACGAGCAGTACTTC. The encoded protein is CSVEGDRGSSYEQYF.

The V and J genes are TRBV2 and TRBJ1-1, with a possible D match to TRBD1 (6 bases). V lost 6 bases and J lost 1, with 15 bases in between. The CDR3 loop spans 15 amino acids. Germline V gene data show CDR1 as SNHLY and CDR2 as FYNNEI. The CDR3 is CASRKNRVQNTEAFF. The CDR3 nucleotides read TGTGCCAGCAGGAAGAACAGGGTTCAGAACACTGAAGCTTTCTTT.

V usage is TRBV9 and J usage is TRBJ2-1; 8 bases align to TRBD1. The germline CDR1 and CDR2 sequences are SGDLS and YYNGEE. V shed 3 bases, J shed 3 bases, and the junction held 8 bases outside the gene matches. The CDR3 spans 16 residues. DNA for the CDR3: TGTGCCAGCAGCGACCCCGGGACAGGCTACTACAATGAGCAGTTCTTC. As protein: CASSDPGTGYYNEQFF.

V usage is TRBV7-9 and J usage is TRBJ2-2; maybe TRBD2 (5 bases). V lost 8 bases and J lost 2, with 9 bases in between. The CDR3 sequence is 13 residues long. Germline V gene lookup returns CDR1 SEHNR and CDR2 FQNEAQ (reference sequence). CDR3 loop: CASEGGNTGELFF. DNA for the CDR3: TGTGCCAGCGAGGGCGGCAACACCGGGGAGCTGTTTTTT.

The gene calls are TRBV19 and TRBJ1-6; D perhaps matches TRBD1 (5 bases). Between the trimmed V and J ends, which lost 3 bases and 4 bases, there was a span of 7 bases. CDR1 LNHDA and CDR2 SQIVND come from the germline V gene (reference sequence). This CDR3 comprises 14 residues. CDR3 in DNA: TGTGCCAGTAGTATGACAGATTATAATTCACCCCTCCACTTT. Translation gives CASSMTDYNSPLHF.

A single count supports this clone. The chain carries TRBV28 and TRBJ1-5; D is ambiguous. V was trimmed by 7 bases and J by 7 bases, leaving 17 bases between them. The CDR3 contains 14 residues. The germline V gene has CDR1 MDHEN and CDR2 SYDVKM. The CDR3 region is CASTPSGVGQPQHF. The CDR3 DNA reads as TGTGCCAGCACTCCTTCCGGGGTTGGCCAGCCCCAGCATTTT.

The CDR3 loop is CASSATTPPYGYTF. In DNA form, the CDR3 reads TGTGCCAGCAGCGCAACCACCCCCCCCTATGGCTACACCTTC. This rearrangement joins TRBV9 to TRBJ1-2; D gene uncertain. The CDR3 has 14 residues. In germline, CDR1 is SGDLS, CDR2 YYNGEE. The germline V and J ends were trimmed by 3 bases and 4 bases, with 13 bases remaining between them.

The CDR3 nucleotides read TGTGCCAGCAGCCCACGGGACGGTAATGAAAAACTGTTTTTT. Protein: CASSPRDGNEKLFF. This sequence joins TRBV7-2 and TRBJ1-4; perhaps TRBD1 as D (5 bases). The CDR3 length is 14 residues. Per the germline V gene, CDR1 is SGHTA and CDR2 is FQGNSA. Trimming cost V 5 bases and J 4 bases, with 11 bases left between them.

The chain has TRBV7-8 and TRBJ1-3; D unresolved. Germline CDR1 SGHVS, CDR2 FQNEAQ. With 0 bases removed from V and 2 bases from J, the gap between germline ends came to 23 bases. The CDR3 contains 20 residues. CDR3 DNA sequence: TGTGCCAGCAGCTTAGCACTGGATAACTGGGCCGGGAGTACTGGAAACACCATATATTTT. It translates to CASSLALDNWAGSTGNTIYF.

CDR3 nucleotides: TGTGCCAGCAGCCTCGAGCGGGAGGGCTACGAGCAGTACTTC. Protein: CASSLEREGYEQYF. This chain uses TRBV9 with TRBJ2-7; the match to TRBD2 covers 10 bases. Germline CDR1 SGDLS, CDR2 YYNGEE. Trimming removed 4 bases from V and 3 bases from J; junction bases left unmatched: 4. The CDR3 contains 14 residues.